This note documents a single T cell receptor (beta chain) sequence. Its antigen is unknown. This entry is derived from a study of long-term antiretroviral therapy in people with HIV. Overall study results and limits: Clones that expanded before ART (that is, prior to treatment) dominated the repertoire at all time points. Post-treatment diversity went higher with ART but stayed below transplant donor controls.

Trimming took off 2 bases at V and 1 base at J, with 6 bases between the two ends. The CDR3 totals 13 residues. Germline V gene sequence: CDR1 SGHTS, CDR2 YDEGEE. Sequencing relied on immunoSEQ assay v3.0, run at survey level. The protocol was immunoSEQ multiplex PCR, while the TCRdb copy is restricted to in-frame clones and leaves out a portion. This table has about 36,000 clones, about 80% appearing once. This clonotype was sampled from a man younger than 40 with HIV. The source was unsorted PBMCs, collected 3.4 years after starting antiretroviral therapy. The chain carries TRBV5-8 and TRBJ1-2; unclear D gene. CDR3 DNA sequence: TGTGCCAGCAGCTTCGGGTATAACTATGGCTACACCTTC. It translates to CASSFGYNYGYTF.